Below, one TCR beta chain is given with its context. The antigen is undetermined. An end of the junction does not agree with germline; a read error may underlie this. The treatment was: approximately 9-day PBMC culture with coronavirus spike peptide pools or control peptides (ViraFEST assay). ViraFEST enlarged antigen-specific T cell populations with peptide pools and afterwards sequenced TCRs. Following a culture period (roughly ten days), negative selection was used to isolate CD4+ T cells. Sequence data for DNA of cultured CD4+ T cells were generated by the Oncomine TCR Beta short-read assay. In TCRdb, the PCR reads were re-called with MiXCR into one record per CDR3 protein. The sample lists approximately 11,000 distinct CDR3 sequences, roughly 80% occurring once. The data were taken from a study of vaccination and CD4 T cells after COVID-19. Overall study findings and caveats: Convalescent patients displayed a median 86.3% of reactive clones emerging only post-vaccination.

The CDR3 totals 16 residues. Looked up from germline, CDR1 is MGHRA and CDR2 is YSYEKL. This clonotype was obtained from a human donor who had recovered from COVID-19. What was sequenced was CD4+ T cells from blood, cultured in vitro. The chain carries TRBV4-1 and TRBJ2-5; 7 bases line up with TRBD2. Here the CDR3 reads CASSQHGGGNQVTQYF. The CDR3 DNA sequence: TGCGCCAGCAGCCAACATGGCGGGGGTAACCAAGTGACCCAGTACTTC.